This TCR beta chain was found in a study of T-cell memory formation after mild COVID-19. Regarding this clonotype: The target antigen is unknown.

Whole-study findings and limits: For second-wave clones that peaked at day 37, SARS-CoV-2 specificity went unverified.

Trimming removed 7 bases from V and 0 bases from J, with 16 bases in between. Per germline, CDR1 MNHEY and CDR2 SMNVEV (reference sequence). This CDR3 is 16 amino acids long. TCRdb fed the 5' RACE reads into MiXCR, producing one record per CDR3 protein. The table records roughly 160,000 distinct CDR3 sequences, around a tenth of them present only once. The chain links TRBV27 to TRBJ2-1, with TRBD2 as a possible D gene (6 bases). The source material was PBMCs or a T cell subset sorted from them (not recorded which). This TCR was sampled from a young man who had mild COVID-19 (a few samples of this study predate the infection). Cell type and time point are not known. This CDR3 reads CASIAGGSHSYNEQFF. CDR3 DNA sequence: TGTGCCAGCATCGCAGGAGGGTCCCACTCCTACAATGAGCAGTTCTTC.